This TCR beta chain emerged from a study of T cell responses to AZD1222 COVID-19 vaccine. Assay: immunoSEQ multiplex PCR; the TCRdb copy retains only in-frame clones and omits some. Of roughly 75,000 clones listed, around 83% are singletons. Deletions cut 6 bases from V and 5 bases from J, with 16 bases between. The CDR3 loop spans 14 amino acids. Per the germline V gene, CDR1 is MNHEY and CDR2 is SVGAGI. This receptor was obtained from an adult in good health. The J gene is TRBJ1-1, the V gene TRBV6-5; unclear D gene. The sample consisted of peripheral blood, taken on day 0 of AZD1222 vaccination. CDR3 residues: CASRPPDGVTEAFF. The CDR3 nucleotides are TGTGCCAGCAGACCCCCCGACGGTGTAACTGAAGCTTTCTTT.